One T cell receptor beta chain is described in this entry. Antigen unknown. The data derive from a study of early T cells in non-severe SARS-CoV-2 infection. Study as a whole: Bulk RNA isolated from unsorted whole blood underwent sequencing; chains were not paired. General study results and limits: Matching with VDJdb favored anti-spike CD8 responses (missing private and CD4 specificities).

Unique molecular identifiers were affixed to single, distinct cDNA molecules. TCRdb ran MiXCR on the 5' RACE reads and lists one entry per CDR3 protein. The table shows under 85,000 distinct CDR3 sequences, with about an eighth occurring only once. The germline V gene has CDR1 SEHNR and CDR2 FQNEAQ (reference sequence). This CDR3 has 11 residues. V lost 6 bases and J lost 2, with 4 bases in between. The TCR sequence derives from an adult who was a healthcare worker with PCR-confirmed SARS-CoV-2 infection or an uninfected control (not recorded which). The J gene is TRBJ2-5, the V gene TRBV7-9; D call uncertain. This specimen consisted of whole blood, obtained at baseline. The CDR3 reads CASRTQETQYF. The CDR3 region has the DNA TGTGCCAGCAGGACACAAGAGACCCAGTACTTC.